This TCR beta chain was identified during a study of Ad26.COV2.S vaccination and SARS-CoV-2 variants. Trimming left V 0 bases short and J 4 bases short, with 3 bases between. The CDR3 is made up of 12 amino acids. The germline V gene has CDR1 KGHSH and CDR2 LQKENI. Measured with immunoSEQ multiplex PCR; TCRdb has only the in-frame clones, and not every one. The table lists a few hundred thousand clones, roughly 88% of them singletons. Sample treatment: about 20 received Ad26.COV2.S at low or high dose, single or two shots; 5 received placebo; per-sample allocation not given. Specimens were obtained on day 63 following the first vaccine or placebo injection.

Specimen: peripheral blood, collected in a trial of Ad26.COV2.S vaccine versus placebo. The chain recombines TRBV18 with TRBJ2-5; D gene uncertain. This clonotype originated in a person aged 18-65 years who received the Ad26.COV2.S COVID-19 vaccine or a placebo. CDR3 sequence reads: CASSPPTETQYF. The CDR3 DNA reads TGTGCCAGCTCACCACCGACAGAGACCCAGTACTTC.